The present TCR beta chain was sequenced within a study of T cell clusters in autoimmune cytopenias. Findings of the study overall: TRB repertoire shifts in secondary cytopenia and chronic lymphocytic leukemia mostly reflected lymphoma, not autoimmunity.

This clonotype is classed as medium-sized by frequency. Its matching antigen is unknown. TRB was amplified from roughly 250 ng of peripheral blood genomic DNA per sample. One tube held mixed TRB-A and TRB-B primer pools for touch-down PCR. TCRdb re-called the multiplex PCR reads and catalogs CDR3 proteins one per entry, DNA excluded. This repertoire includes fewer than 15,000 distinct CDR3 sequences. Germline V lookup: CDR1 SQVTM, CDR2 ANQGSEA. The CDR3 totals 13 residues. The V and J genes are TRBV29-1 and TRBJ2-7; TCRdb gives TRBD1 as the D gene, but with no DNA this cannot be confirmed. This TCR was recovered from a human donor with an autoimmune cytopenia or autoimmune hepatitis (not recorded which). Sequencing was performed on peripheral blood. The CDR3 protein is CSALPGQGYEQYF.